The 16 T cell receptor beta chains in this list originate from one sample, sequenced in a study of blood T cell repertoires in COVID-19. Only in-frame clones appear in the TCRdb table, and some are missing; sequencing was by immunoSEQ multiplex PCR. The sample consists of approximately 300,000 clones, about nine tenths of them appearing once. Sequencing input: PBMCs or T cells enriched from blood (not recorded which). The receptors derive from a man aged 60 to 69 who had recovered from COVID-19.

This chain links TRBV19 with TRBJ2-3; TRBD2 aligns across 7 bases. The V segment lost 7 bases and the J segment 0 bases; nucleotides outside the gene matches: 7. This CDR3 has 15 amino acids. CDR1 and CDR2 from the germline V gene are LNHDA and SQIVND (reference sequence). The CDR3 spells CASNGRGLSTDTQYF. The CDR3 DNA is TGTGCCAGTAACGGGCGGGGACTAAGCACAGATACGCAGTATTTT.

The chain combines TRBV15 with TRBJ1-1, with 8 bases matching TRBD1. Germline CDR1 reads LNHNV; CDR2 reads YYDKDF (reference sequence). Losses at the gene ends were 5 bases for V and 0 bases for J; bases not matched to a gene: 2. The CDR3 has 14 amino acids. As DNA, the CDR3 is TGTGCCACCAGCGAGGACAGGGTGAACACTGAAGCTTTCTTT. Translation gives CATSEDRVNTEAFF.

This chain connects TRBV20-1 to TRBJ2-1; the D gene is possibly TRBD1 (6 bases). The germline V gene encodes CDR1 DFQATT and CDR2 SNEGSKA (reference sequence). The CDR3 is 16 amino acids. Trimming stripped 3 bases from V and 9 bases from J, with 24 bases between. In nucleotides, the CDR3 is TGCAGTGCTAGTGGGATTGGGACACTCTGGGGCACTGAGCAGTTCTTC. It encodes CSASGIGTLWGTEQFF.

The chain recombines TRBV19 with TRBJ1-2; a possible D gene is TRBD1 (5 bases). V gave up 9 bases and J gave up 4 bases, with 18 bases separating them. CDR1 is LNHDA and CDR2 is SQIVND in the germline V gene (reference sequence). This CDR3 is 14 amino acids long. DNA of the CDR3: TGTGCCAGCCGTCCGCGGGGACTGAGCTATGGCTACACCTTC. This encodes CASRPRGLSYGYTF.

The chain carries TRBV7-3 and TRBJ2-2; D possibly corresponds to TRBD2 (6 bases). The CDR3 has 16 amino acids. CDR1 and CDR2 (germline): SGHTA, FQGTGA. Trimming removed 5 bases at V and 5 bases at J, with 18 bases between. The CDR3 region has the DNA TGTGCCAGCAGCCCCGACTCGGCGGGGAGAACCGGGGAGCTGTTTTTT. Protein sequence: CASSPDSAGRTGELFF. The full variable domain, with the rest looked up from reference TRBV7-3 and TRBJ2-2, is GAGVSQTPSNKVTEKGKYVELRCDPISGHTALYWYRQSLGQGPEFLIYFQGTGAADDSGLPNDRFFAVRPEGSVSTLKIQRTERGDSAVYLCASSPDSAGRTGELFFGEGSRLTVL.

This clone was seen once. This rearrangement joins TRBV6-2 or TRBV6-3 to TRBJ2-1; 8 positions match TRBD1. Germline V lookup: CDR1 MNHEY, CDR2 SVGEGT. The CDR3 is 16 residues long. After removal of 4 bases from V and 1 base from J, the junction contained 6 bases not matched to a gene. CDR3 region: CASSSLRGPSYNEQFF. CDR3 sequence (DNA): TGTGCCAGCAGTTCCCTCAGGGGGCCATCCTACAATGAGCAGTTCTTC.

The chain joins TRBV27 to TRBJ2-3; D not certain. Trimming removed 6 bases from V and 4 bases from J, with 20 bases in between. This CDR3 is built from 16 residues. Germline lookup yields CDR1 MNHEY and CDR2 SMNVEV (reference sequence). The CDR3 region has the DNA TGTGCCAGCAGCCCAGTCCAGACTCCCACCTCAGATACGCAGTATTTT. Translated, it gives CASSPVQTPTSDTQYF.

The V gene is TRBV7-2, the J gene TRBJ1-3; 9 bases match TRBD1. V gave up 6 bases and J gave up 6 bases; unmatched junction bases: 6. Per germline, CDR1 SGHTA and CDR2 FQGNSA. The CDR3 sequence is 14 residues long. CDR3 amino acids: CASSLRTGANTIYF. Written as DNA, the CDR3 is TGTGCCAGCAGTCTAAGGACAGGGGCAAACACCATATATTTT.

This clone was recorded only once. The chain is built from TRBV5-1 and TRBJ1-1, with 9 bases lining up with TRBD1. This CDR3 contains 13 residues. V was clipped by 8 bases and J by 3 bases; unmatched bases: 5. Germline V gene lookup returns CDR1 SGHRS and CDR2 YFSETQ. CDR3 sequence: CASGRDRDTEAFF. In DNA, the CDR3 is TGCGCCAGTGGCAGGGACAGGGACACTGAAGCTTTCTTT. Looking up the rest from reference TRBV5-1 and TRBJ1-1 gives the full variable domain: KAGVTQTPRYLIKTRGQQVTLSCSPISGHRSVSWYQQTPGQGLQFLFEYFSETQRNKGNFPGRFSGRQFSNSRSEMNVSTLELGDSALYLCASGRDRDTEAFFGQGTRLTVV.

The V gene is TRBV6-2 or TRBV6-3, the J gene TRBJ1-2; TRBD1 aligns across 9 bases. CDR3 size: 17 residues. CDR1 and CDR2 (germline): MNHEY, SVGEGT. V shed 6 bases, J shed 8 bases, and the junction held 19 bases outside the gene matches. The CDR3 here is CASSRSGTGTENRGYTF. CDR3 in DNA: TGTGCCAGCAGCAGGTCCGGGACAGGGACGGAAAATAGGGGCTACACCTTC.

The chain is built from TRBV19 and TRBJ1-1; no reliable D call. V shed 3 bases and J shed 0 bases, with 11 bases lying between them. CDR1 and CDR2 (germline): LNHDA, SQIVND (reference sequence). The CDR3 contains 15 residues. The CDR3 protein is CASSIEWPVNTEAFF. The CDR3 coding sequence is TGTGCCAGTAGTATCGAATGGCCTGTGAACACTGAAGCTTTCTTT.

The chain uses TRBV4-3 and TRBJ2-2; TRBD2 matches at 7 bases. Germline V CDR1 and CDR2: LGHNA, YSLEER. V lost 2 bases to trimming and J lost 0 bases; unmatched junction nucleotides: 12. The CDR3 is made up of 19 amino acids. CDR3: CASSQIFMGGRPNTGELFF. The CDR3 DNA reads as TGCGCCAGCAGCCAAATATTTATGGGGGGGAGACCGAACACCGGGGAGCTGTTTTTT.

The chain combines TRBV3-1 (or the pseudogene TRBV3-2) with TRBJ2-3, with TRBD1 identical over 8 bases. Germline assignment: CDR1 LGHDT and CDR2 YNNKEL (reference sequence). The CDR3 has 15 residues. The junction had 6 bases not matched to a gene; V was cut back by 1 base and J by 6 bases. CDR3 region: CASSQGRTGMDTQYF. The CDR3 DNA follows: TGTGCCAGCAGCCAAGGTCGGACAGGGATGGATACGCAGTATTTT.

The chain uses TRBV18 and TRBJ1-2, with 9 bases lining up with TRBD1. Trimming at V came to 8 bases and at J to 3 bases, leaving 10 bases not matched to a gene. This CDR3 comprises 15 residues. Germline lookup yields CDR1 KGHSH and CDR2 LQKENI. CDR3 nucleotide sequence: TGTGCCAGCACATCTCCGGGACAGGGCTACTATGGCTACACCTTC. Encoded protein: CASTSPGQGYYGYTF. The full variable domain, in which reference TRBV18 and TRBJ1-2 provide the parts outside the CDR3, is NAGVMQNPRHLVRRRGQEARLRCSPMKGHSHVYWYRQLPEEGLKFMVYLQKENIIDESGMPKERFSAEFPKEGPSILRIQQVVRGDSAAYFCASTSPGQGYYGYTFGSGTRLTVV.

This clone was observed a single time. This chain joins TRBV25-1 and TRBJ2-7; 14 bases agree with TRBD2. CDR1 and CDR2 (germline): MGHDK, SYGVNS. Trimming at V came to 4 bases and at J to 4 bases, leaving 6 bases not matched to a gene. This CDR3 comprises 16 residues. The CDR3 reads CASSGGLAGEGYEQYF. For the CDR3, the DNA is TGTGCCAGCAGTGGGGGACTAGCGGGGGAGGGATACGAGCAGTACTTC.

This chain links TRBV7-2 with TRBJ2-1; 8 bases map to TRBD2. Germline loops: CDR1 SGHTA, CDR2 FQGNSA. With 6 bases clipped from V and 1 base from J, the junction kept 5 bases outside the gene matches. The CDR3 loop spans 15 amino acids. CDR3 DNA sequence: TGTGCCAGCAGTAGAGCGGGGGCATCCTACAATGAGCAGTTCTTC. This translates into CASSRAGASYNEQFF.